The rows below give T cell receptor beta chains drawn from one sample of a study of CD8 T cells in ankylosing spondylitis. TCRdb redid the calling of the 5' RACE reads with MiXCR, one entry per CDR3 protein. Among about 160,000 distinct CDR3 sequences, around 20% were seen once, and the ten largest hold approximately 7.6%. Material: blood, either unsorted or a sorted T cell fraction (not recorded which). Source of these receptors: a male donor with ankylosing spondylitis or in good health (not recorded which). CDR3s include the opening cysteine and the closing phenylalanine or tryptophan. A D gene is named only where the DNA matches it firmly. Clone sizes are given selectively: once, few, many, or a class where the clone is expanded.

TRBV7-8	.	.	TRBJ1-3	CASSLTAFSGNTIYF	TGTGCCAGCAGCTTAACAGCCTTCTCTGGAAACACCATATATTTT
TRBV5-4	few	.	TRBJ2-4	CASSSTGGLNIQYF	TGTGCCAGCAGCTCAACTGGGGGATTGAACATTCAGTACTTC
TRBV20-1	many	TRBD1	TRBJ2-3	CSARSGLGQGADTQYF	TGCAGTGCTAGGTCCGGTCTGGGACAGGGGGCAGATACGCAGTATTTT
TRBV5-1	.	.	TRBJ2-2	CASRLAGGELFF	TGCGCCAGCCGGCTAGCCGGCGGGGAGCTGTTTTTT
TRBV5-1	many	.	TRBJ2-1	CASSRTTGTPYNEQFF	TGCGCCAGCAGCCGAACTACAGGGACCCCCTACAATGAGCAGTTCTTC
TRBV20-1	.	.	TRBJ1-4	CSARADSRRGEKLFF	TGCAGTGCTAGGGCGGACAGCCGACGAGGAGAAAAACTGTTTTTT
TRBV10-1	.	TRBD1	TRBJ1-1	CASSESGQGGTEAFF	TGCGCCAGCAGTGAGTCTGGACAGGGGGGCACTGAAGCTTTCTTT
TRBV30	few	.	TRBJ1-2	CAWSGVGYGYTF	TGTGCCTGGAGTGGGGTGGGCTATGGCTACACCTTC
TRBV11-2	few	.	TRBJ1-6	CASSLRLDSPLHF	TGTGCCAGCAGCTTACGTTTGGATTCACCCCTCCACTTT
TRBV20-1	many	.	TRBJ2-3	CSAQGSGPEFTDTQYF	TGCAGTGCCCAGGGATCCGGCCCTGAATTCACAGATACGCAGTATTTT
TRBV7-6	.	TRBD1	TRBJ1-5	CASSLAGTGARDSNQPQHF	TGTGCCAGCAGCTTAGCCGGGACAGGGGCGCGGGATAGCAATCAGCCCCAGCATTTT
TRBV18	many	.	TRBJ2-5	CASSPQQETQYF	TGTGCCAGCTCACCCCAACAAGAGACCCAGTACTTC
TRBV11-3	.	.	TRBJ2-2	CASSSARQEGYTGELFF	TGTGCCAGCAGCTCTGCCCGACAGGAGGGCTACACCGGGGAGCTGTTTTTT
TRBV20-1	.	TRBD1	TRBJ2-5	CSARVSRDRETQYF	TGCAGTGCTAGAGTTAGTCGGGACAGGGAGACCCAGTACTTC
TRBV7-2	.	TRBD1	TRBJ1-1	CASSSQGAGGTEAFF	TGTGCCAGCAGCTCACAGGGGGCTGGTGGCACTGAAGCTTTCTTT
TRBV10-3	few	.	TRBJ2-1	CAIGGQGAGGNEQFF	TGTGCCATCGGAGGGCAGGGGGCGGGGGGCAATGAGCAGTTCTTC
TRBV19	few	TRBD1	TRBJ1-4	CASSNTGESGEKLFF	TGTGCCAGTAGTAATACAGGGGAATCCGGTGAAAAACTGTTTTTT
TRBV10-2	once	.	TRBJ2-5	CASSPRLEETQYF	TGCGCCAGCAGTCCACGACTAGAAGAGACCCAGTACTTC
TRBV6-1	many	TRBD2	TRBJ2-7	CATIGTSGNYEQYF	TGTGCCACTATCGGGACTAGCGGAAACTACGAGCAGTACTTC
TRBV7-9	many	TRBD1	TRBJ1-1	CASLDRGRTEAFF	TGTGCCAGCCTCGACAGGGGGAGGACTGAAGCTTTCTTT
TRBV12-3/TRBV12-4	.	.	TRBJ2-1	CASSLTSGVGNEQFF	TGTGCCAGCAGTTTAACAAGCGGAGTGGGCAATGAGCAGTTCTTC
TRBV7-3	.	.	TRBJ2-2	CASSLISGVNTGELFF	TGTGCCAGCAGCTTAATATCGGGGGTGAACACCGGGGAGCTGTTTTTT
TRBV10-3	many	TRBD1	TRBJ1-2	CAISPGQGIRGYTF	TGTGCCATCAGCCCGGGACAGGGAATTCGGGGCTACACCTTC
TRBV6-1	.	.	TRBJ2-5	CASRGTQETQYF	TGTGCCAGCAGGGGCACCCAAGAGACCCAGTACTTC
TRBV20-1	many	TRBD1	TRBJ2-5	CSAEIPRTGRKTQYF	TGCAGTGCCGAAATCCCAAGGACAGGGAGAAAGACCCAGTACTTC
TRBV12-3/TRBV12-4	.	.	TRBJ1-1	CASSLWVSGGNTEAFF	TGTGCCAGCAGTTTATGGGTTTCGGGCGGGAACACTGAAGCTTTCTTT
TRBV5-1	few	TRBD2	TRBJ2-1	CASSQSLARAYNEQFF	TGCGCCAGCAGCCAATCACTAGCGAGAGCCTACAATGAGCAGTTCTTC
TRBV5-1	.	.	TRBJ2-1	CASSLQSWDEQFF	TGCGCCAGCAGCCTACAGTCTTGGGATGAGCAGTTCTTC
TRBV4-2	few	.	TRBJ1-5	CASSQDQGNQPQHF	TGTGCCAGCAGCCAAGATCAAGGGAATCAGCCCCAGCATTTT
TRBV28	few	.	TRBJ1-2	CASSHEYGREGSGYTF	TGTGCCAGCAGTCATGAGTACGGCAGGGAGGGAAGTGGCTACACCTTC
TRBV3-1	many	TRBD1	TRBJ1-2	CASSPGSGTAYGYTF	TGTGCCAGCAGCCCAGGCTCCGGGACAGCCTATGGCTACACCTTC
TRBV20-1	.	TRBD1	TRBJ1-2	CSARDLRAKGARVGYTF	TGCAGTGCTAGAGATCTCCGGGCGAAGGGGGCGCGAGTCGGCTACACCTTC
TRBV20-1	.	TRBD2	TRBJ2-1	CSARPSGRLLSCNEQFF	TGCAGTGCTAGGCCTAGCGGGAGGCTCCTCTCCTGCAATGAGCAGTTCTTC
TRBV18	.	TRBD1	TRBJ2-7	CASSQDRGPTYEQCF	TGTGCCAGCTCACAGGACAGGGGTCCCACCTACGAGCAGTGCTTC
TRBV20-1	.	.	TRBJ1-5	CSAPRGGYQPQHF	TGCAGTGCTCCGCGGGGGGGGTATCAGCCCCAGCATTTT
TRBV29-1	few	.	TRBJ2-3	CSVGPANFGTQYF	TGCAGCGTTGGTCCGGCTAATTTCGGTACGCAGTATTTT
TRBV5-1	many	TRBD1	TRBJ2-2	CASTPGQGTGELFF	TGCGCCAGCACTCCCGGACAGGGGACCGGGGAGCTGTTTTTT
TRBV10-3	.	TRBD1	TRBJ2-7	CAISESMGQTYEQYF	TGTGCCATCAGTGAGTCAATGGGACAGACCTACGAGCAGTACTTC
TRBV30	once	.	TRBJ2-5	CAWSSRTAQYF	TGTGCCTGGAGTAGTAGGACAGCTCAGTACTTC
TRBV28	many	.	TRBJ1-4	CASRPGVPNEKLFF	TGTGCCAGCAGACCCGGCGTCCCTAATGAAAAACTGTTTTTT
TRBV29-1	.	.	TRBJ1-1	CSGLGRMNTEAFF	TGCAGCGGCCTGGGACGGATGAACACTGAAGCTTTCTTT
TRBV3-1	many	.	TRBJ2-2	CASTNTGELFF	TGTGCCAGCACCAACACCGGGGAGCTGTTTTTT
TRBV14	few	.	TRBJ2-5	CASSPLPTGAQETQYF	TGTGCCAGCAGCCCTCTTCCGACAGGAGCTCAAGAGACCCAGTACTTC
TRBV7-9	.	.	TRBJ2-1	CASSLKGSNEQFF	TGTGCCAGCAGCTTAAAAGGGTCCAATGAGCAGTTCTTC
TRBV28	.	.	TRBJ2-2	CASSLPSHSGELFF	TGTGCCAGCAGTTTACCTAGCCACTCCGGGGAGCTGTTTTTT
TRBV28	.	TRBD1	TRBJ2-7	CASSLFYGTAIYEQYF	TGTGCCAGCAGTTTATTTTACGGGACAGCAATATACGAGCAGTACTTC
TRBV24-1	many	TRBD1	TRBJ1-5	CATSDPRGSNQPQHF	TGTGCCACCAGTGACCCCAGGGGGTCGAATCAGCCCCAGCATTTT
TRBV7-8	many	TRBD2	TRBJ2-3	CASSFGSGNTQYF	TGTGCCAGCAGCTTCGGGAGCGGGAATACGCAGTATTTT
TRBV12-3/TRBV12-4	.	TRBD2	TRBJ2-5	CASSHSGRPEAQYF	TGTGCCAGCAGCCATAGCGGGAGGCCGGAGGCCCAGTACTTC
TRBV5-1	many	.	TRBJ2-2	CASSLAGSTGELFF	TGCGCCAGCAGCTTGGCCGGCAGCACCGGGGAGCTGTTTTTT
TRBV7-3	few	.	TRBJ2-5	CASSKRPLQGPQETQYF	TGTGCCAGCTCGAAAAGACCACTTCAGGGCCCACAAGAGACCCAGTACTTC
TRBV20-1	few	.	TRBJ1-4	CSARGPGHEEKLFF	TGCAGTGCTAGAGGTCCGGGCCATGAGGAAAAACTGTTTTTT